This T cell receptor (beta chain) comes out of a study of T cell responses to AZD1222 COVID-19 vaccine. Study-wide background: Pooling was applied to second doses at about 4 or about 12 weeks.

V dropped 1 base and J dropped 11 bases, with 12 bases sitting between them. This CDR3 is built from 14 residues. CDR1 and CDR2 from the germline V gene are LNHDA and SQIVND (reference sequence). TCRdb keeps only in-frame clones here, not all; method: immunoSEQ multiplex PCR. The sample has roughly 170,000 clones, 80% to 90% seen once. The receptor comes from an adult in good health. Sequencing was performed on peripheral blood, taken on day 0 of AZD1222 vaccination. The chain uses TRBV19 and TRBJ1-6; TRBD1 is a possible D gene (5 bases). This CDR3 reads CASSIAGVEAPLHF. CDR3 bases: TGTGCCAGTAGTATAGCGGGGGTTGAGGCACCCCTCCACTTT. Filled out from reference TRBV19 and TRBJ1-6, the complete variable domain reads DGGITQSPKYLFRKEGQNVTLSCEQNLNHDAMYWYRQDPGQGLRLIYYSQIVNDFQKGDIAEGYSVSREKKESFPLTVTSAQKNPTAFYLCASSIAGVEAPLHFGNGTRLTVT.